This section outlines one T cell receptor (beta chain) sequence together with its context. Its matching antigen is unknown. This sample is drawn from a study of cytomegalovirus exposure and HLA in healthy donors. General study points: The classifier reportedly diagnosed cytomegalovirus status with high specificity and sensitivity.

Primers included in the PCR were 60 Vbeta and 13 Jbeta primers. Profiled with immunoSEQ multiplex PCR; TCRdb holds only in-frame clones, not every one. The table has some 180,000 clones, about nine tenths seen once. Sequences were obtained from PBMCs. The source of this sequence is a boy aged 2 to 10 in good health and CMV-seronegative.

The CDR3 here is CASSERGYEQYF. For the CDR3, the DNA is TGTGCCAGCAGTGAGCGGGGCTACGAGCAGTACTTC. The chain has TRBV6-4 and TRBJ2-7, with a weak D call TRBD2 (6 bases). Looked up from germline, CDR1 is MRHNA and CDR2 is SNTAGT. The germline V and J ends were trimmed by 3 bases and 3 bases, with 6 bases remaining between them. This CDR3 comprises 12 residues.